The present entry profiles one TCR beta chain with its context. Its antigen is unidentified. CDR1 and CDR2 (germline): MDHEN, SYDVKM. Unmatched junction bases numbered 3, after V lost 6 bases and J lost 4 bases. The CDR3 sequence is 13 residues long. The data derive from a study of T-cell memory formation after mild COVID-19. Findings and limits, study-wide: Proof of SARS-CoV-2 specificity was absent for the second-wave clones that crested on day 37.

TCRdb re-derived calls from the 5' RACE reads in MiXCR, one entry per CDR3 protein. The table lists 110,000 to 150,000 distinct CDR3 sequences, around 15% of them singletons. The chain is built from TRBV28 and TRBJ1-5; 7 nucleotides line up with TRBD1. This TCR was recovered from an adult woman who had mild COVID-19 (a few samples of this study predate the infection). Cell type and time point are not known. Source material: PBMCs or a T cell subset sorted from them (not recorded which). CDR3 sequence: CASREQGNQPQHF. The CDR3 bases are TGTGCCAGCAGGGAACAGGGGAATCAGCCCCAGCATTTT.